This record covers a single TCR beta chain. Sequenced by immunoSEQ multiplex PCR; TCRdb stores in-frame clones only, minus some. The sample lists about 41,000 clones, approximately 80% occurring once. The data are from a study of OX40 agonist ivuxolimab in advanced cancers. The sequence was obtained from an adult with an advanced solid tumor such as melanoma, head and neck, liver or kidney cancer. The sequenced sample was CD4+ or CD8+ T cells sorted from blood, obtained in a trial of the OX40 agonist ivuxolimab.

The CDR3 here is CASSLQGANPNEQFF. CDR3 DNA sequence: TGTGCCAGCAGCTTGCAGGGGGCTAACCCCAATGAGCAGTTCTTC. V gene TRBV7-6 combines with J gene TRBJ2-1; 8 bases align to TRBD1. Looked up from germline, CDR1 is SGHVS and CDR2 is FNYEAQ. Trimming cost V 3 bases and J 6 bases; bases outside gene matches: 7. The CDR3 sequence is 15 residues long.